Given below is one T cell receptor (beta chain) in context. This record comes from a study of blood T cell repertoires in COVID-19. For the study at large: T cells, B-cell-depleted T cells, or PBMCs provided the cDNA or gDNA that served as material.

In germline, CDR1 is MNHEY, CDR2 SMNVEV (reference sequence). The CDR3 is 15 residues long. Trimming cost V 5 bases and J 9 bases; bases outside gene matches: 13. In the original analysis: Cell counts per sample came from amplifying reference gene primers. Only in-frame clones appear in the TCRdb table, and some are missing; sequencing was by immunoSEQ multiplex PCR. The V and J calls and the clone size are those of that table, but D and trimming were determined from the DNA. The repertoire has approximately 360,000 clones, more than 70% of them found once; the top ten carry roughly 2%. The sample taken for sequencing was PBMCs or T cells enriched from blood (not recorded which). J is TRBJ2-1 and V is TRBV27; TRBD1 aligns across 7 bases. The clonotype was recovered from a man aged 40-55 years in a cohort exposed to, infected with or recovered from COVID-19 (not recorded which). The CDR3 here is CASSPRQGRDTEQFF. CDR3 sequence (DNA): TGTGCCAGCAGTCCCCGACAGGGTCGGGACACTGAGCAGTTCTTC.